A single sample is the source of the 8 T cell receptor beta chains below, sequenced in a study of shared clonotypes between healthy human individuals. Terminally differentiated effector memory CD45RA+ cells were left out of the naive CD8 fraction, which was CD45RO-negative and positively selected for CCR7. Sequencing was performed with immunoSEQ multiplex PCR; in TCRdb, only in-frame clones are kept and a portion is missing. The repertoire holds approximately 810,000 clones, with 90% to 95% as singletons. Sequencing input: naive CD8+ T cells sorted from blood. The receptors originated from a man aged 25 to 45 in good health.

This chain uses TRBV4-1 with TRBJ1-2, with 7 nucleotides matching TRBD1. The germline CDR1 and CDR2 sequences are MGHRA and YSYEKL. The CDR3 is 16 residues long. After removal of 1 base from V and 4 bases from J, the junction contained 9 bases not matched to a gene. DNA of the CDR3: TGCGCCAGCAGCCAAGTAATCACAGGGGTTTCCTATGGCTACACCTTC. Protein product: CASSQVITGVSYGYTF.

The chain recombines TRBV27 with TRBJ1-3, with a tentative D call TRBD1 (5 bases). CDR1 is MNHEY, CDR2 SMNVEV, per germline (reference sequence). The V gene lost 3 bases and the J gene lost 9 bases, with 12 bases spanning the gap. The CDR3 covers 13 residues. CDR3 coding DNA: TGTGCCAGCAGTTTCAACGGCGGGGGCACCATATATTTT. It codes for CASSFNGGGTIYF.

V gene TRBV5-6 combines with J gene TRBJ1-2; perhaps TRBD1 as D (5 bases). V dropped 4 bases and J dropped 4 bases, with 14 bases sitting between them. The CDR3 consists of 14 residues. Germline CDR1 and CDR2: SGHDT and YYEEEE. The CDR3: CASSGRDGLYGYTF. As DNA, the CDR3 is TGTGCCAGCAGCGGCCGGGACGGACTCTATGGCTACACCTTC.

The rearrangement links TRBV19 to TRBJ2-7, with D maybe TRBD1 (6 bases). CDR1 is LNHDA, CDR2 SQIVND, per germline (reference sequence). V dropped 4 bases and J dropped 2 bases, with 18 bases sitting between them. The CDR3 consists of 16 residues. The CDR3 nucleotides are TGTGCCAGTAGTAGCAACTTGGGGGCAATGACCTACGAGCAGTACTTC. It specifies CASSSNLGAMTYEQYF.

The chain employs TRBV28 and TRBJ2-2, with 11 nucleotides matching TRBD2. CDR1 and CDR2 (germline): MDHEN, SYDVKM. V was clipped by 4 bases and J by 3 bases; unmatched bases: 22. The CDR3 consists of 22 residues. The CDR3 loop reads CASSSPYIIGTSGRPDTGELFF. The CDR3 DNA sequence: TGTGCCAGCAGTTCCCCCTACATCATCGGAACTAGCGGGAGACCGGACACCGGGGAGCTGTTTTTT.

This sequence joins TRBV27 and TRBJ2-7; 11 bases fit TRBD1. After removal of 5 bases from V and 2 bases from J, the junction contained 5 bases not matched to a gene. This CDR3 region has 15 residues. The germline V gene has CDR1 MNHEY and CDR2 SMNVEV (reference sequence). For the CDR3, the DNA is TGTGCCAGCAGTCCGGACAGGGGGCAGGCCTACGAGCAGTACTTC. This gives the protein CASSPDRGQAYEQYF.

Only one count was recorded for this clone. The genes are TRBV7-9 and TRBJ2-5, with D possibly TRBD2 on 5 matching bases. From germline, CDR1 is SEHNR and CDR2 FQNEAQ (reference sequence). The CDR3 consists of 13 residues. Trimming cost V 3 bases and J 5 bases, with 10 bases left between them. CDR3 protein: CASSFAGVETQYF. CDR3 sequence (DNA): TGTGCCAGCAGCTTCGCCGGGGTGGAGACCCAGTACTTC.

This clone was seen only once. V gene TRBV27 combines with J gene TRBJ2-3; D is unclear. Germline loops: CDR1 MNHEY, CDR2 SMNVEV (reference sequence). With 1 base removed from V and 4 bases from J, the gap between germline ends came to 12 bases. The CDR3 covers 15 residues. The DNA of the CDR3 is TGTGCCAGCAGTTTATTACGGTTACTCCCAGATACGCAGTATTTT. Protein: CASSLLRLLPDTQYF.